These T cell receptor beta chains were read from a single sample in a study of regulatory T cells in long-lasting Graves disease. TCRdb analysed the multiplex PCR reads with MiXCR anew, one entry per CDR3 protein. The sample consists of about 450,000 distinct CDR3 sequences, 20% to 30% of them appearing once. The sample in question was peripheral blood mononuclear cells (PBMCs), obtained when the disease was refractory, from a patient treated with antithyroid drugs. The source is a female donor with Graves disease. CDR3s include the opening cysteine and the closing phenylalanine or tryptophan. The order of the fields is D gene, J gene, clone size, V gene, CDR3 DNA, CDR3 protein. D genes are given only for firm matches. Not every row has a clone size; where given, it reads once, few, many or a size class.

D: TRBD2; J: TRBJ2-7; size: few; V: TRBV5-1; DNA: TGCGCCAGCAGCCGATCTTTAGCGGGGAGCTCCTACGAGCAGTACTTC; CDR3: CASSRSLAGSSYEQYF
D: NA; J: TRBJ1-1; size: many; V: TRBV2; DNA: TGTGCCAGCAGGTTGACAGTGAACACTGAAGCTTTCTTT; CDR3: CASRLTVNTEAFF
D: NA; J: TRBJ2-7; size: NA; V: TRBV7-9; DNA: TGTGCCGGCAGCCAAGATGGGGGGAGCAGTCACGAGCAGTACTTC; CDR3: CAGSQDGGSSHEQYF
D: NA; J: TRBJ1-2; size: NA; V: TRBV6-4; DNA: TGTGCCAGCAGTGACTCGACGGCCTTC; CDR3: CASSDSTAF
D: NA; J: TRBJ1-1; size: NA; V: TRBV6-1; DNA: TGTGCCAGCAGTGAGGCCTCTTACAACAGGGCTGAAGCTTTCTTT; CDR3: CASSEASYNRAEAFF
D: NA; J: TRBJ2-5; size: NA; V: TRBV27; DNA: TGTGCCAGCGGCCTCCAAGAGACCCAGTACTTC; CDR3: CASGLQETQYF
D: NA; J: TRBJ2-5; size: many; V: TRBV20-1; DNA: TGCAGTGCTAGAGATAACCGGGACCCCAGGGAGACCCAGTACTTC; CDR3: CSARDNRDPRETQYF
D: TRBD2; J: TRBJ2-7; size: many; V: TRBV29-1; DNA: TGCAGTACCGGGACTAGCTTCAGCGAGCAGTACTTC; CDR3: CSTGTSFSEQYF
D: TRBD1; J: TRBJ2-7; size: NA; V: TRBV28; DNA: TGTGCCAGCAGTTTATTGGGGCCAGGGGGCGAGCAGTACTTC; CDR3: CASSLLGPGGEQYF
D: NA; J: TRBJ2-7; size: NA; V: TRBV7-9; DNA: TGTGCCAGCAGGCAGACAGAGACCTACGAGCAGTACTTC; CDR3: CASRQTETYEQYF
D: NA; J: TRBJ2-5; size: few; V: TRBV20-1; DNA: TGCAGTGCTAGAACAGGGAATGTCGGAGAGACCCAGTACTTC; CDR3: CSARTGNVGETQYF